These T cell receptor beta chains were read from a single sample in a study of cytomegalovirus exposure and HLA in healthy donors. The repertoire was sequenced with immunoSEQ multiplex PCR; TCRdb's copy has only in-frame clones and lacks some. The table shows some 130,000 clones, with nearly 90% occurring only once. Sequences were obtained from PBMCs. The origin of the receptors is a woman in her late teens or twenties in good health and CMV-seronegative. Each CDR3 is given with its conserved first and last residue. D genes are given only for firm matches. A row's size may be missing; if present it is once, few, many or a size class.

v_call	d_call	j_call	clone_size	cdr3_aa	cdr3_nt
TRBV19	-	TRBJ2-3	-	CASSIDQGSADTQYF	TGTGCCAGTAGTATAGATCAAGGTAGCGCAGATACGCAGTATTTT
TRBV6-1	-	TRBJ2-7	-	CASRKGHRTYEQYF	TGTGCCAGCAGGAAGGGACACCGAACCTACGAGCAGTACTTC
TRBV19	-	TRBJ1-2	-	CASIRGQNYGYTF	TGTGCCAGTATCAGGGGCCAGAACTATGGCTACACCTTC
TRBV5-8	TRBD1	TRBJ1-5	-	CASSFGQAGQPQHF	TGTGCCAGCAGCTTCGGACAGGCGGGGCAGCCCCAGCATTTT
TRBV6-5	-	TRBJ1-5	-	CASSYRGEPQHF	TGTGCCAGCAGTTACCGGGGGGAGCCCCAGCATTTT
TRBV5-6	-	TRBJ1-2	-	CASSLDYGGYGYTF	TGTGCCAGCAGCTTGGATTACGGGGGTTATGGCTACACCTTC
TRBV7-3	-	TRBJ2-1	-	CASSLSRPTYNEQFF	TGTGCCAGCAGCTTATCTCGCCCCACTTACAATGAGCAGTTCTTC
TRBV15	-	TRBJ1-2	-	CATSREQGPYGYTF	TGTGCCACCAGCAGAGAGCAGGGGCCTTATGGCTACACCTTC
TRBV5-8	TRBD2	TRBJ2-2	-	CASSSGLLTGELFF	TGTGCCAGCAGCTCGGGACTACTCACCGGGGAGCTGTTTTTT
TRBV6-1	-	TRBJ1-1	-	CASSEPGRGEAFF	TGTGCCAGCAGTGAACCCGGGAGGGGTGAAGCTTTCTTT
TRBV7-9	TRBD1	TRBJ2-7	-	CATGGYEQYF	TGTGCCACAGGGGGTTACGAGCAGTACTTC
TRBV11-2	TRBD1	TRBJ1-1	-	CASSFWDRGQNTEAFF	TGTGCCAGCAGCTTTTGGGACAGGGGGCAGAACACTGAAGCTTTCTTT
TRBV2	TRBD1	TRBJ2-7	-	CASRTGTTYEQYF	TGTGCCAGCCGGACAGGGACCACCTACGAGCAGTACTTC
TRBV5-1	-	TRBJ1-5	few	CASSLLGGQPQHF	TGCGCCAGCAGCTTGCTGGGGGGTCAGCCCCAGCATTTT
TRBV5-6	-	TRBJ2-7	-	CASSLAPELGAYYEQYF	TGTGCCAGCAGCTTGGCACCCGAATTGGGGGCCTACTACGAGCAGTACTTC
TRBV9	TRBD1	TRBJ1-3	-	CASSVRDRGDTIYF	TGTGCCAGCAGCGTCCGGGACAGGGGGGACACCATATATTTT
TRBV10-3	TRBD1	TRBJ1-2	once	CAISDVPDRVYGYTF	TGTGCCATCAGTGATGTCCCCGACAGGGTCTATGGCTACACCTTC
TRBV9	TRBD2	TRBJ2-1	-	CASSPRLAGSYNEQFF	TGTGCCAGCAGCCCTCGTCTAGCGGGATCCTACAATGAGCAGTTCTTC
TRBV15	-	TRBJ1-2	-	CATSRAGVYGYTF	TGTGCCACCAGCAGAGCCGGGGTATATGGCTACACCTTC
TRBV18	-	TRBJ1-1	-	CASTPTGRLGTEAFF	TGTGCCAGCACCCCCACAGGAAGGTTGGGCACTGAAGCTTTCTTT
TRBV4-1	-	TRBJ1-2	-	CASSQDPRGYGYTF	TGCGCCAGCAGCCAAGACCCGCGGGGCTATGGCTACACCTTC
TRBV7-2	TRBD1	TRBJ2-7	-	CASSLGDRRTPKYF	TGTGCCAGCAGCTTGGGGGACAGGCGGACTCCAAAGTACTTC
TRBV7-9	-	TRBJ1-1	-	CASSFSESTEAFF	TGTGCCAGCAGCTTTTCTGAGAGCACTGAAGCTTTCTTT
TRBV5-1	-	TRBJ2-3	many	CASSSGWGTDTQYF	TGCGCCAGCAGCTCGGGGTGGGGCACAGATACGCAGTATTTT
TRBV5-4	-	TRBJ1-2	-	CASSFTTDLNYGYTF	TGTGCCAGCAGCTTCACGACAGACCTTAACTATGGCTACACCTTC
TRBV7-2	-	TRBJ2-7	-	CASSLVAYTGYRGEQYF	TGTGCCAGCAGCTTAGTGGCTTATACAGGGTATCGTGGCGAGCAGTACTTC
TRBV29-1	-	TRBJ1-3	-	CSVARGGVPGNTIYF	TGCAGCGTTGCCCGGGGGGGGGTGCCTGGAAACACCATATATTTT
TRBV6-5	TRBD1	TRBJ1-2	-	CASSSGQGAAYGYTF	TGTGCCAGCAGTTCCGGACAGGGGGCGGCCTATGGCTACACCTTC